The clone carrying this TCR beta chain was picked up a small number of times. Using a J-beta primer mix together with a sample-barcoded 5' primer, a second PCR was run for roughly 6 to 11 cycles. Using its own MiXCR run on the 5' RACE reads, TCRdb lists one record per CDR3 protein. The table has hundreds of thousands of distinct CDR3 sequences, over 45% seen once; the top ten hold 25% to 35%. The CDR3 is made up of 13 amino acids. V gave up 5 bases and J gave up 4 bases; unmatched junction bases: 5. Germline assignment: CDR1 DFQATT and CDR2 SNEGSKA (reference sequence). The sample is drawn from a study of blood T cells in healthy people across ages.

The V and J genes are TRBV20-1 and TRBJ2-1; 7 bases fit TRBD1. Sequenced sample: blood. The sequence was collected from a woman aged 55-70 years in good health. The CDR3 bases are TGCAGTGCTCCCGACAGGGCATACAATGAGCAGTTCTTC. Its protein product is CSAPDRAYNEQFF.